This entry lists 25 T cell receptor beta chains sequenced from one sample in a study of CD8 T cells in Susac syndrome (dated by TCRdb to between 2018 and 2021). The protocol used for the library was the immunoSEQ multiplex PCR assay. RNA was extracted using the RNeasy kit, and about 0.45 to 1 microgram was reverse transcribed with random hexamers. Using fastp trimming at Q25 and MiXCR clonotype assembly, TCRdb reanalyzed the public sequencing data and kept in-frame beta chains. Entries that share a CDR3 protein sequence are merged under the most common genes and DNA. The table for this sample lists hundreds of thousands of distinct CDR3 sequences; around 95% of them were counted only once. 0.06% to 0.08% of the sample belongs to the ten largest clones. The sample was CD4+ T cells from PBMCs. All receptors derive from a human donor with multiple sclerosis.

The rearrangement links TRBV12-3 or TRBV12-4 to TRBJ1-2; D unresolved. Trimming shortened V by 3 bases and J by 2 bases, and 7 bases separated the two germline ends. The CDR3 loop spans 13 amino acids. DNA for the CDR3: TGTGCCAGCAGTTTGTTGGCGAACTATGGCTACACCTTC. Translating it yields CASSLLANYGYTF.

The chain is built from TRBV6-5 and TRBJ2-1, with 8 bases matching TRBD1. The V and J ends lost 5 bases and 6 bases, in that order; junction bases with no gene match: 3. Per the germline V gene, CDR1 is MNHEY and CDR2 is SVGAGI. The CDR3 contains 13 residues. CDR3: CASSPGQVNEQFF. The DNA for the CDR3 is TGTGCCAGCAGTCCGGGACAGGTCAATGAGCAGTTCTTC.

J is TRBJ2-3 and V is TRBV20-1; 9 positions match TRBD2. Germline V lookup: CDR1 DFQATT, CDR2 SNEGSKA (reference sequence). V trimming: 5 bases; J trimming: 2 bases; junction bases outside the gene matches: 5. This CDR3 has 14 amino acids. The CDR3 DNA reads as TGCAGTGCTCTCCCTAGCGGGGACACAGATACGCAGTATTTT. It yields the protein CSALPSGDTDTQYF.

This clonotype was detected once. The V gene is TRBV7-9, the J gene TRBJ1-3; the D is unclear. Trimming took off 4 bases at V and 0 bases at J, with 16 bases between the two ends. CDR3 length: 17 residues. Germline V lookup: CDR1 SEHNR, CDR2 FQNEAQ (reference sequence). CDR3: CASSYHIQRLSGNTIYF. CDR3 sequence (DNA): TGTGCCAGCAGCTACCACATCCAGAGACTCTCTGGAAACACCATATATTTT.

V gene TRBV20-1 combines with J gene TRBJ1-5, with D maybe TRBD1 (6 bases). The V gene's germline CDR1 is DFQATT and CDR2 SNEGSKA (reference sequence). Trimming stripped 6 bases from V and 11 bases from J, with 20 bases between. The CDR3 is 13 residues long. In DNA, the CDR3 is TGCAGTGCCGCCCCGGACAGTCGTAGGGCCCAGCATTTT. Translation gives CSAAPDSRRAQHF.

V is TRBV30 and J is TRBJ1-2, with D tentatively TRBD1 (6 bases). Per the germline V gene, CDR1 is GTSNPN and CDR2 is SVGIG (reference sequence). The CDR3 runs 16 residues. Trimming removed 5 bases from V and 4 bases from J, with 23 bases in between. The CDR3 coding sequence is TGTGCCTGGTCCCAACCGGGACAAGCCTCGATCTATGGCTACACCTTC. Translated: CAWSQPGQASIYGYTF.

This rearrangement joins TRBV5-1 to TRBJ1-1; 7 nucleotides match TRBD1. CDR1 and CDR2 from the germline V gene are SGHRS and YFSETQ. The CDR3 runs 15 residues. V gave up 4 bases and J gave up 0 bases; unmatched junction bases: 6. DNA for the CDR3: TGCGCCAGCAGCCCGGGGACAGCCATGAACACTGAAGCTTTCTTT. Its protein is CASSPGTAMNTEAFF. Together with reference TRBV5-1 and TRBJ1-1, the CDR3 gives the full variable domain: KAGVTQTPRYLIKTRGQQVTLSCSPISGHRSVSWYQQTPGQGLQFLFEYFSETQRNKGNFPGRFSGRQFSNSRSEMNVSTLELGDSALYLCASSPGTAMNTEAFFGQGTRLTVV.

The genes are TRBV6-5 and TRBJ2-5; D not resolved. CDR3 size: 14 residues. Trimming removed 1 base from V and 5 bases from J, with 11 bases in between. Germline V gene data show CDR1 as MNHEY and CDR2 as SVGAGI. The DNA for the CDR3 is TGTGCCAGCAGTTACTTTGCTTCCACGGAGACCCAGTACTTC. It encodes CASSYFASTETQYF.

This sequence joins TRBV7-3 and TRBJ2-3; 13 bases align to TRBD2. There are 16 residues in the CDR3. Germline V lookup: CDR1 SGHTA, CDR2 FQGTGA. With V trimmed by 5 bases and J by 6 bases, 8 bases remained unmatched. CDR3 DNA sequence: TGTGCCAGCAGCCTAGGACTAGCGGGGGCAGGGGATACGCAGTATTTT. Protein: CASSLGLAGAGDTQYF.

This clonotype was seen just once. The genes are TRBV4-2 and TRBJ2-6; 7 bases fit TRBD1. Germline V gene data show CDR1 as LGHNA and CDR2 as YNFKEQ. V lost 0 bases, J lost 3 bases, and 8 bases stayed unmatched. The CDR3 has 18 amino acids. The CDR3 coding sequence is TGTGCCAGCAGCCAAGATGACAGGGCCGCGGGTGGGGCCAACGTCCTGACTTTC. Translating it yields CASSQDDRAAGGANVLTF.

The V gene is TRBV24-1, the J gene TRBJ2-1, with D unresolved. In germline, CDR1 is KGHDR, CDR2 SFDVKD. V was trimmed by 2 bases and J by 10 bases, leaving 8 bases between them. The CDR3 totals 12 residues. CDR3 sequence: CATSDWSKEQFF. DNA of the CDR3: TGTGCCACCAGTGATTGGTCCAAGGAGCAGTTCTTC.

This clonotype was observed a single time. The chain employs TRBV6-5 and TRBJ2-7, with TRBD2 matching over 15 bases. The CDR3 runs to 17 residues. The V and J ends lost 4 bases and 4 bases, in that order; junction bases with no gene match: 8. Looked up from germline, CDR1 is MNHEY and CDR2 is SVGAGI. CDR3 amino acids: CASSSGLAGGPGYEQYV. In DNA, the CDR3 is TGTGCCAGCAGTTCTGGACTAGCGGGAGGGCCGGGGTACGAGCAGTACGTC.

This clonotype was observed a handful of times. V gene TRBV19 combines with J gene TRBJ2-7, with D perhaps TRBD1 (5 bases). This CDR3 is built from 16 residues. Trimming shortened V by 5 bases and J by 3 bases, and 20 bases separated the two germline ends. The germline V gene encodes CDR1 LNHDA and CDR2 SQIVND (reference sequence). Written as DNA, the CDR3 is TGTGCCAGTAGTCTATTTGGGGCGGACCCAAACTACGAGCAGTACTTC. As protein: CASSLFGADPNYEQYF.

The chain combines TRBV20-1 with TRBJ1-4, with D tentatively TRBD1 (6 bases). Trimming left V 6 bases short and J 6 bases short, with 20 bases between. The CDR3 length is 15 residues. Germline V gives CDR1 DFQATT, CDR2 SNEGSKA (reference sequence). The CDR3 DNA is TGCAGTGCCCCCACAGGGCCGGGGGGGCATGAAAAACTGTTTTTT. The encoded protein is CSAPTGPGGHEKLFF.

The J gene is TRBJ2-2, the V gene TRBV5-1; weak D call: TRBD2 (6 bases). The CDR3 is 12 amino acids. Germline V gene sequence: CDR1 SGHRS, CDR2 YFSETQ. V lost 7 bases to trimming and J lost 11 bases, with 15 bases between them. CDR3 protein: CASRREEGELFF. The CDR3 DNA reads TGCGCCAGCCGCAGGGAGGAGGGCGAGCTGTTTTTT.

CDR3 amino acids: CSAPGWKREASDTQYF. In nucleotides, the CDR3 is TGCAGTGCTCCCGGGTGGAAGCGGGAGGCCTCAGATACGCAGTATTTT. The V and J genes are TRBV20-1 and TRBJ2-3, with 9 bases lining up with TRBD2. The CDR3 is 16 amino acids. From germline, CDR1 is DFQATT and CDR2 SNEGSKA (reference sequence). V lost 5 bases to trimming and J lost 4 bases; unmatched junction nucleotides: 13.

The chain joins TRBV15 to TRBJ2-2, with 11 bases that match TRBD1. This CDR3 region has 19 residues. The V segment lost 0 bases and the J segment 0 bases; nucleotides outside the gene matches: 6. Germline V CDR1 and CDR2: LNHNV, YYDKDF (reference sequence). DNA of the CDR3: TGTGCCACCAGCAGAGACACCCCGGGACAGGGGGCGAACACCGGGGAGCTGTTTTTT. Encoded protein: CATSRDTPGQGANTGELFF.

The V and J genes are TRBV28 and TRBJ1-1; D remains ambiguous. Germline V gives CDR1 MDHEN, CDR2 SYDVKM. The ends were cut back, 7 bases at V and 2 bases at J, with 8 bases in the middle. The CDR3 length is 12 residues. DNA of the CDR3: TGTGCCAGCATGACAAGTAACACTGAAGCTTTCTTT. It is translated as CASMTSNTEAFF.

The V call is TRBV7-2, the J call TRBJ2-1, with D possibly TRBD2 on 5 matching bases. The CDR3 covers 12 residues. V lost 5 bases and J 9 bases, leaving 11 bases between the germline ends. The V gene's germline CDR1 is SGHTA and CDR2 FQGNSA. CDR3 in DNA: TGTGCCAGCAGCCCACTAGGAAGTGAGCAGTTCTTC. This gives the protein CASSPLGSEQFF.

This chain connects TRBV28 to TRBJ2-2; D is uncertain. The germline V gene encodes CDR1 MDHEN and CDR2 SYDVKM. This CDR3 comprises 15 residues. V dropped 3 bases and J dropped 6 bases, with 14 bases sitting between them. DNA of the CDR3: TGTGCCAGCAGTTTTACCACCCTTGGACCCGGGGAGCTGTTTTTT. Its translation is CASSFTTLGPGELFF.

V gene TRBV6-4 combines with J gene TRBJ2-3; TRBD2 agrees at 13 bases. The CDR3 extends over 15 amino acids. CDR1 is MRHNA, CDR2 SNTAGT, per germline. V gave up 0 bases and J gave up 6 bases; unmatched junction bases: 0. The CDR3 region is CASSDSTSGGDTQYF. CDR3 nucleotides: TGTGCCAGCAGTGACTCGACTAGCGGGGGGGATACGCAGTATTTT.

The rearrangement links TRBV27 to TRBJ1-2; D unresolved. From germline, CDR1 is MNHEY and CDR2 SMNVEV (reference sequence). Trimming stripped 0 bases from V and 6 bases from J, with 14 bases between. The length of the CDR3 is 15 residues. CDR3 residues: CASSLSIQVVNGYTF. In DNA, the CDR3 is TGTGCCAGCAGTTTATCTATCCAAGTGGTCAATGGCTACACCTTC.

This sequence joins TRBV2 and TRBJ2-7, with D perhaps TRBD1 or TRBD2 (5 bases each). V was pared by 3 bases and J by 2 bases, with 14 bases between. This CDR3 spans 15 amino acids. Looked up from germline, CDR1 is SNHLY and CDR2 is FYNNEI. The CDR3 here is CASSDDRDGPYEQYV. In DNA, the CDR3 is TGTGCCAGCAGTGACGATCGGGACGGACCCTACGAGCAGTACGTC.

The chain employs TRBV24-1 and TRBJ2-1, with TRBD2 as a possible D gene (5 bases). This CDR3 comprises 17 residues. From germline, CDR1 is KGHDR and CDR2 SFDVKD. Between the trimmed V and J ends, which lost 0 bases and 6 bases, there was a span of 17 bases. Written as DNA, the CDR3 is TGTGCCACCAGTGATTTGAAATGGACTGGGGTACCCAATGAGCAGTTCTTC. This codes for CATSDLKWTGVPNEQFF.

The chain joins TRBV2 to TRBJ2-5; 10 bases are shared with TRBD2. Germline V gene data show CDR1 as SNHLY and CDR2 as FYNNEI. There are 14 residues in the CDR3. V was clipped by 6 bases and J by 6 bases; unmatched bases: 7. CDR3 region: CASSQGLATKTQYF. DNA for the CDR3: TGTGCCAGCAGCCAGGGACTAGCGACGAAGACCCAGTACTTC.